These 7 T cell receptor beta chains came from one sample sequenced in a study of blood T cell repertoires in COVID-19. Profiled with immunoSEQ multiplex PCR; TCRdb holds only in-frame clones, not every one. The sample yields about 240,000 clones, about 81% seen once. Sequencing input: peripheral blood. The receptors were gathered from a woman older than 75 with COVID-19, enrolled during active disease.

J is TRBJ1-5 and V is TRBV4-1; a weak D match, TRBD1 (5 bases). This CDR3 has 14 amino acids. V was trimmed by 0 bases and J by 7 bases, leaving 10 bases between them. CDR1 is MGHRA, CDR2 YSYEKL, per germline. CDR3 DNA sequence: TGCGCCAGCAGCCAAGATGGGGGAGGCCAGCCCCAGCATTTT. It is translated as CASSQDGGGQPQHF.

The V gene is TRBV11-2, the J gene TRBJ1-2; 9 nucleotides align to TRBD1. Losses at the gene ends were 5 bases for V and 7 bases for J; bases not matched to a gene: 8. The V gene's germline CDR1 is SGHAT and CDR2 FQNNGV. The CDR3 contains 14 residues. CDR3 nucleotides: TGTGCCAGCAGCCCCCGACAGGGGGGTGGTGGCTACACCTTC. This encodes CASSPRQGGGGYTF.

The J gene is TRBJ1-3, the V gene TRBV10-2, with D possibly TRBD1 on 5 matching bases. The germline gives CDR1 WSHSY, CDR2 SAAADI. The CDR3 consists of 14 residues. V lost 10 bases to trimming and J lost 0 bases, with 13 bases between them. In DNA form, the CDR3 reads TGCGCCACCAACCCCGGGGGCTCTGGAAACACCATATATTTT. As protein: CATNPGGSGNTIYF.

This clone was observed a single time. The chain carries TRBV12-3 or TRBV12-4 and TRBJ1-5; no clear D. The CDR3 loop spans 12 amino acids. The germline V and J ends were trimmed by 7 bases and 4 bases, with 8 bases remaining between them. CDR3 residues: CASNSLNQPQHF. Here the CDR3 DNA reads TGTGCCAGCAACAGCCTTAATCAGCCCCAGCATTTT.

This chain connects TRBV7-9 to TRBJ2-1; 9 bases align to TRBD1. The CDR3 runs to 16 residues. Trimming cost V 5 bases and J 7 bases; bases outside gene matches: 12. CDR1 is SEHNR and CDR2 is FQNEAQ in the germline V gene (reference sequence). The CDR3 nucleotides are TGTGCCAGCAGCCCAGCCGGACAGGGGAGATGGAATGAGCAGTTCTTC. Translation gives CASSPAGQGRWNEQFF.

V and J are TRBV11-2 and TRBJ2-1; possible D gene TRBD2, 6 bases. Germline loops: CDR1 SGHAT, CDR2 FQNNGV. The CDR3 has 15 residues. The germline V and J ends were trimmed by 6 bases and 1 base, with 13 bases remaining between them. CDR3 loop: CASSRQRASYNEQFF. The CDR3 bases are TGTGCCAGCAGTCGACAGCGGGCATCCTACAATGAGCAGTTCTTC.

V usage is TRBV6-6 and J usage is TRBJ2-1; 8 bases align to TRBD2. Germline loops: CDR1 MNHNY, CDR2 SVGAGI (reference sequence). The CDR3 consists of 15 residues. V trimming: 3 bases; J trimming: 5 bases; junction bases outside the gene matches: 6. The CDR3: CASSYRAGGDNEQFF. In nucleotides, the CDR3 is TGTGCCAGCAGTTATAGGGCGGGGGGTGACAATGAGCAGTTCTTC.